This TCR beta chain appears in the sequencing data of a study of blood T cell repertoires in COVID-19. Study as a whole: The United States, Italy and Spain were the sources of the acute and convalescent COVID-19 samples. PBMCs, B-cell-depleted T cells, or T cells provided the cDNA or gDNA that made up the material.

Per the study methods: Estimation of nucleated cell counts relied on the amplification of reference gene primers. Here immunoSEQ multiplex PCR was the method, and the copy in TCRdb shows in-frame clones only, minus some. Clone size and the V and J calls come from that table; the DNA yielded D and trimming. The sample carries roughly 410,000 clones, about 89% recorded once. With V trimmed by 3 bases and J by 1 base, 1 base remained unmatched. The CDR3 is 15 residues long. Germline V CDR1 and CDR2: SGHTA, FQGNSA. During active infection, Seattle patients enrolled and were then monitored through disease.

The sequence derives from a woman aged 60-70 years with COVID-19, enrolled during active disease. Sequencing input: peripheral blood. This chain connects TRBV7-2 to TRBJ2-3, with 10 bases matching TRBD2. CDR3 sequence reads: CASSFSGGGTDTQYF. The CDR3 region has the DNA TGTGCCAGCAGCTTCAGCGGGGGGGGCACAGATACGCAGTATTTT.